This is a list of T cell receptor beta chains from one sample in a study of OX40 agonist ivuxolimab in advanced cancers. Some clones are missing from TCRdb's copy, which holds only in-frame ones; the method was immunoSEQ multiplex PCR. The profile covers some 15,000 clones, with around nine tenths appearing a single time and 15% to 20% taken by the ten largest. This specimen consisted of CD4+ or CD8+ T cells sorted from blood, obtained in a trial of the OX40 agonist ivuxolimab. All receptors come from an adult with an advanced solid tumor such as melanoma, head and neck, liver or kidney cancer. Each CDR3 is given with its conserved first and last residue. Fields, in order: clone size, J gene, V gene, D gene, CDR3 protein, CDR3 DNA. The D gene is left open where the match is weak. Size is omitted from some rows. Given values are once, few, many or a class for expanded clones.

few TRBJ2-3 TRBV10-3 TRBD2 CAISALAGVDTQYF TGTGCCATCAGTGCACTAGCGGGGGTAGATACGCAGTATTTT
. TRBJ2-2 TRBV19 TRBD1 CASLQGAHRTGELFF TGTGCCAGCCTACAGGGGGCGCATAGGACCGGGGAGCTGTTTTTT
. TRBJ1-1 TRBV10-3 . CAISDITGSNTEAFF TGTGCCATCAGTGATATTACCGGGAGCAACACTGAAGCTTTCTTT
. TRBJ2-7 TRBV2 . CASSDDSYEQYF TGTGCCAGCAGTGACGACTCCTACGAGCAGTACTTC
. TRBJ2-7 TRBV20-1 . CSASREQYF TGCAGTGCTAGCCGGGAGCAGTACTTC
few TRBJ2-4 TRBV11-1 . CASSLGQGRSIQYF TGTGCCAGCAGCTTAGGGCAGGGGCGGTCCATTCAGTACTTC
. TRBJ2-5 TRBV13 . CASSPITYQETQYF TGTGCCAGCAGCCCTATCACTTATCAAGAGACCCAGTACTTC
. TRBJ2-3 TRBV9 . CASSVAMGTDTQYF TGTGCCAGCAGCGTAGCTATGGGCACAGATACGCAGTATTTT
few TRBJ2-5 TRBV5-1 TRBD1 CASRGGAETQYF TGCGCCAGCAGAGGGGGCGCTGAGACCCAGTACTTC
few TRBJ2-7 TRBV27 . CASSTRGLREQYF TGTGCCAGCAGTACACGGGGTTTGAGGGAGCAGTACTTC
. TRBJ2-3 TRBV7-3 TRBD2 CASSIAGGPGNTDTQYF TGTGCCAGCAGTATAGCGGGAGGGCCGGGAAACACAGATACGCAGTATTTT
. TRBJ2-7 TRBV19 . CASSILPGLSYEQYF TGTGCCAGTAGTATACTGCCAGGTCTCTCCTACGAGCAGTACTTC
few TRBJ1-3 TRBV27 . CASSKGGTTSGNTIYF TGTGCCAGCAGCAAGGGAGGCACAACCTCTGGAAACACCATATATTTT
. TRBJ2-5 TRBV7-9 . CASRLDSQETQYF TGTGCCAGCAGATTGGACAGCCAAGAGACCCAGTACTTC
medium-sized TRBJ1-2 TRBV10-3 TRBD1 CAISPNRDSNYGYTF TGTGCCATCAGTCCTAACCGGGACAGTAACTATGGCTACACCTTC
. TRBJ2-3 TRBV2 TRBD2 CASSAAGLEVADTQYF TGTGCCAGCAGTGCCGCGGGACTAGAGGTCGCAGATACGCAGTATTTT
. TRBJ2-7 TRBV28 TRBD2 CASRHGRAYEQYF TGTGCCAGCAGACACGGGAGGGCCTACGAGCAGTACTTC
. TRBJ2-5 TRBV7-2 TRBD2 CASTLTREAQETQYF TGTGCCAGCACCCTCACACGGGAGGCCCAAGAGACCCAGTACTTC
. TRBJ2-2 TRBV15 TRBD2 CATSRVWASGLNTGELFF TGTGCCACCAGCAGAGTCTGGGCTAGCGGGCTGAACACCGGGGAGCTGTTTTTT
medium-sized TRBJ2-3 TRBV6-6 . CASSYWWGDTQYF TGTGCCAGCAGTTACTGGTGGGGAGATACGCAGTATTTT
few TRBJ2-3 TRBV29-1 . CSVLVGDTQYF TGCAGCGTTCTGGTCGGAGATACGCAGTATTTT
. TRBJ2-7 TRBV9 TRBD2 CASSTGLAASEQYF TGTGCCAGCAGCACGGGACTAGCGGCCTCCGAGCAGTACTTC
. TRBJ1-2 TRBV12-2 . CASRVVPPRKTYGYTF TGTGCAAGTCGCGTTGTGCCTCCACGAAAGACCTATGGCTACACCTTC
. TRBJ2-7 TRBV27 . CASSLWGQNEQYF TGTGCCAGCAGTTTATGGGGGCAAAACGAGCAGTACTTC
. TRBJ2-5 TRBV27 TRBD2 CASRAAGLQETQYF TGTGCCAGCAGGGCAGCGGGATTACAAGAGACCCAGTACTTC
. TRBJ2-5 TRBV10-2 . CASSEHQQETQYF TGCGCCAGCAGTGAACACCAGCAAGAGACCCAGTACTTC
. TRBJ1-5 TRBV30 . CAWNRDGTNQPQHF TGTGCCTGGAACCGGGACGGGACCAATCAGCCCCAGCATTTT
. TRBJ1-1 TRBV6-1 . CATLMNTEAFF TGTGCCACGCTCATGAACACTGAAGCTTTCTTT
once TRBJ2-5 TRBV25-1 TRBD1 CASRPNVGTGIAETQYF TGTGCCAGCAGGCCTAACGTCGGGACAGGTATCGCAGAGACCCAGTACTTC
. TRBJ2-3 TRBV4-2 TRBD2 CASSWTSGPQRTDTQYF TGTGCCAGCAGCTGGACTAGCGGTCCCCAGCGGACAGATACGCAGTATTTT
. TRBJ1-1 TRBV2 . CASSGQWGSTEAFF TGTGCCAGCAGCGGACAGTGGGGATCCACTGAAGCTTTCTTT
. TRBJ2-5 TRBV7-7 TRBD2 CASSQGTSGETQYF TGTGCCAGCAGCCAAGGGACTAGCGGAGAGACCCAGTACTTC
. TRBJ2-2 TRBV10-3 TRBD1 CAISSGTGTNTGELFF TGTGCCATCAGCTCCGGGACAGGGACGAACACCGGGGAGCTGTTTTTT
. TRBJ2-2 TRBV27 . CASSLLSPGRRNTGELFF TGTGCCAGCAGTTTACTGAGTCCGGGACGGAGGAACACCGGGGAGCTGTTTTTT
. TRBJ1-5 TRBV19 . CASMYRFSGSNQPQHF TGTGCCAGTATGTATCGCTTCTCCGGGAGCAATCAGCCCCAGCATTTT
. TRBJ2-3 TRBV10-3 . CATYFRESGDTQYF TGTGCCACCTATTTTCGGGAGAGCGGAGATACGCAGTATTTT
few TRBJ1-1 TRBV28 . CATSRNTGMNTEAFF TGTGCCACCTCGAGGAACACCGGAATGAACACTGAAGCTTTCTTT
. TRBJ2-1 TRBV11-3 . CAGSFGGNEQFF TGTGCCGGCAGCTTCGGGGGCAATGAGCAGTTCTTC
. TRBJ1-2 TRBV5-6 TRBD1 CASSPDRVTTGYTF TGTGCCAGCAGCCCAGACAGGGTCACCACGGGCTACACCTTC
. TRBJ2-3 TRBV5-4 TRBD2 CASSLAAFTSGRTDTQYF TGTGCCAGCAGCTTGGCTGCCTTCACTAGCGGGAGAACAGATACGCAGTATTTT
. TRBJ1-2 TRBV5-1 . CASSLGGHYGYTF TGCGCCAGCAGCTTGGGCGGACACTATGGCTACACCTTC
once TRBJ1-5 TRBV6-5 . CASSYSNRVGNQPQHF TGTGCCAGCAGTTACTCGAACAGGGTAGGCAATCAGCCCCAGCATTTT
once TRBJ2-3 TRBV7-3 . CASSLTGTDTQYF TGTGCCAGCAGCTTAACGGGCACAGATACGCAGTATTTT
. TRBJ2-4 TRBV2 . CASREGQTKNIQYF TGTGCCAGCAGGGAGGGACAGACCAAAAACATTCAGTACTTC
. TRBJ2-3 TRBV9 . CASSVGPGGGDTQYF TGTGCCAGCAGCGTAGGGCCAGGGGGAGGCGATACGCAGTATTTT
. TRBJ2-1 TRBV7-8 TRBD2 CASSLIGGVEQFF TGTGCCAGCAGCTTAATCGGGGGGGTTGAGCAGTTCTTC
. TRBJ2-7 TRBV11-2 . CASSSGGFYRGRDEQYF TGTGCCAGCAGTTCCGGGGGGTTTTACAGGGGTCGGGACGAGCAGTACTTC
. TRBJ1-1 TRBV2 . CASNNPALSNTEAFF TGTGCCAGCAACAACCCGGCCCTATCGAACACTGAAGCTTTCTTT